A single sample gave rise to the 12 T cell receptor beta chains below, sequenced in a study of vaccination and CD4 T cells after COVID-19 (dated by TCRdb to 2021 to 2024). Antigen specificity for these receptors is unknown. The library was obtained by PCR. These reads were obtained on an Illumina iSeq 100. DNA from cultured CD4+ T cells underwent TCR sequencing with the Oncomine TCR Beta short-read assay at the Johns Hopkins FTIC core. TCRdb trimmed public reads at Q25 via fastp, called clones via MiXCR and kept in-frame beta chains. Identical CDR3 proteins give one entry, which carries the most common genes and DNA. The sample includes around 12,000 distinct CDR3 sequences, with around a third observed a single time. Of the sample, around a third is held by the ten largest clones. Reading the label with the study, this specimen's treatment or condition is: approximately 9-day PBMC culture with coronavirus spike peptide pools or control peptides (ViraFEST assay).

The sequencing here drew on CD4+ T cells from blood, cultured in vitro, taken before SARS-CoV-2 vaccination. Receptor source: a human donor who received a COVID-19 vaccine.

This chain uses TRBV2 with TRBJ1-3; a weak D match, TRBD1 (5 bases). V was shortened by 8 bases and J by 0 bases, with 8 bases between the two germline ends. This CDR3 has 13 amino acids. Germline V gives CDR1 SNHLY, CDR2 FYNNEI. The chain's CDR3 is CASATDSGNTIYF. CDR3 nucleotide sequence: TGTGCCAGCGCGACAGACTCTGGAAACACCATATATTTT.

The rearrangement uses TRBV7-6 and TRBJ2-2; weak D call: TRBD1 (5 bases). The CDR3 consists of 13 residues. Per the germline V gene, CDR1 is SGHVS and CDR2 is FNYEAQ. Trimming took 2 bases from V and 6 from J, leaving 7 bases between them. The CDR3 loop is CASSLPRAGELFF. The DNA for the CDR3 is TGTGCCAGCAGCTTACCCAGGGCCGGGGAGCTGTTTTTT.

The chain is built from TRBV7-2 and TRBJ2-5; D not certain. The CDR3 loop spans 13 amino acids. The V gene's germline CDR1 is SGHTA and CDR2 FQGNSA. V was cut by 3 bases and J by 2 bases, with 7 bases left in between. The CDR3 DNA sequence: TGTGCCAGCAGCTTCGGCCCACAAGAGACCCAGTACTTC. Protein product: CASSFGPQETQYF.

This chain connects TRBV19 to TRBJ2-3, with 10 bases aligning to TRBD2. V shed 4 bases, J shed 2 bases, and the junction held 3 bases outside the gene matches. CDR1 LNHDA and CDR2 SQIVND come from the germline V gene (reference sequence). The CDR3 is 15 residues long. CDR3 DNA: TGTGCCAGTAGTACAAGCGGGGGGGACACAGATACGCAGTATTTT. The encoded protein is CASSTSGGDTDTQYF.

This clonotype showed up just a few times. V gene TRBV7-9 combines with J gene TRBJ1-1; D ambiguous. V was shortened by 2 bases and J by 7 bases, with 17 bases between the two germline ends. Per the germline V gene, CDR1 is SEHNR and CDR2 is FQNEAQ (reference sequence). The CDR3 runs 15 residues. DNA for the CDR3: TGTGCCAGCAGCTTATCTAGTCAGGTGCTTTTTGAAGCTTTCTTT. Protein product: CASSLSSQVLFEAFF.

The CDR3 spells CSARPRISSGDLSTGELFF. CDR3 nucleotide sequence: TGCAGTGCTAGACCAAGAATTTCTAGCGGGGATTTGAGCACCGGGGAGCTGTTTTTT. The rearrangement joins TRBV20-1 to TRBJ2-2; 9 bases line up with TRBD2. Germline CDR1 DFQATT, CDR2 SNEGSKA (reference sequence). The CDR3 is made up of 19 amino acids. V trimming: 2 bases; J trimming: 4 bases; junction bases outside the gene matches: 17.

V gene TRBV20-1 combines with J gene TRBJ2-7, with D tentatively TRBD1 or TRBD2 (5 bases each). The germline V gene encodes CDR1 DFQATT and CDR2 SNEGSKA (reference sequence). V was cut by 0 bases and J by 2 bases, with 20 bases left in between. The CDR3 runs 17 residues. CDR3 DNA sequence: TGCAGTGCTAGAGATAGTTATGGGGACCTTACTACCTACGAGCAGTACTTC. This encodes CSARDSYGDLTTYEQYF.

This clonotype has just a few counts. The rearrangement uses TRBV6-5 and TRBJ1-1; a weak D match, TRBD1 (5 bases). Germline CDR1 reads MNHEY; CDR2 reads SVGAGI. V was pared by 0 bases and J by 11 bases, with 16 bases between. The CDR3 runs 14 residues. CDR3 coding DNA: TGTGCCAGCAGTTACTCAGGGAAGGGGAACTGGGCTTTCTTT. Amino acid sequence: CASSYSGKGNWAFF.

This chain links TRBV18 with TRBJ2-3, with unresolved D. Trimming removed 5 bases from V and 1 base from J, with 7 bases in between. The CDR3 is 13 amino acids. Germline CDR1 and CDR2: KGHSH and LQKENI. The CDR3 sequence is CASSSSRTDTQYF. As DNA, the CDR3 is TGTGCCAGCTCATCATCACGCACAGATACGCAGTATTTT.

This clonotype was seen only a few times. This sequence joins TRBV6-1 and TRBJ1-3; 7 positions match TRBD1. The CDR3 runs to 15 residues. After removal of 8 bases from V and 4 bases from J, the junction contained 11 bases not matched to a gene. CDR1 is MNHNS, CDR2 SASEGT, per germline. The CDR3 nucleotides read TGTGCCAGCTCCATCAGGGGGGGGCTCGGAAACACCATATATTTT. It is translated as CASSIRGGLGNTIYF.

The chain uses TRBV5-4 and TRBJ1-3; no definite D call. Per germline, CDR1 SGHNT and CDR2 YYREEE (reference sequence). The CDR3 sequence is 17 residues long. Trimming pared 0 bases from V and 2 bases from J, leaving 15 bases between. The CDR3 region is CASSLAGGVRTGNTIYF. The CDR3 bases are TGTGCCAGCAGCTTGGCCGGCGGGGTTCGGACTGGAAACACCATATATTTT.

This clonotype was detected a few times. The V gene is TRBV19, the J gene TRBJ1-1; D remains ambiguous. The CDR3 runs 14 residues. Germline loops: CDR1 LNHDA, CDR2 SQIVND (reference sequence). The V end was cut by 3 bases, the J end by 5 bases, with 13 bases between. CDR3 in amino acids: CASSIPGFGTEAFF. The CDR3, as DNA: TGTGCCAGTAGTATCCCCGGGTTCGGGACTGAAGCTTTCTTT.